This T cell receptor beta chain was obtained from a study of Ad26.COV2.S vaccination and SARS-CoV-2 variants. As to treatment: some 20 received Ad26.COV2.S at low or high dose, single or two shots; roughly five received placebo; per-sample allocation not given. Sampling was done on day 63 after the first vaccine or placebo injection. Aged 18-55 years, donor was enrolled in Boston in about 2020. Study-wide points: Researchers reported similar non-spike TCR breadth in vaccine and placebo recipients.

Repertoires were generated with immunoSEQ multiplex PCR, while TCRdb's copy carries only in-frame clones and drops some. The top ten clones hold 4.3% of a sample with 440,000 or so clones, about 90% of them seen once. Per the germline V gene, CDR1 is SGDLS and CDR2 is YYNGEE. The CDR3 is made up of 16 amino acids. V lost 4 bases to trimming and J lost 2 bases, with 18 bases between them. A remark on this clone: Its antigen is as yet unknown.

The J gene is TRBJ2-5, the V gene TRBV9; D is uncertain. The receptor comes from a person aged 18-65 years who received the Ad26.COV2.S COVID-19 vaccine or a placebo. The specimen was peripheral blood, collected in a trial of Ad26.COV2.S vaccine versus placebo. The CDR3 bases are TGTGCCAGCAGCATCACTTATCCCGGAGTACAAGAGACCCAGTACTTC. Amino acids: CASSITYPGVQETQYF.